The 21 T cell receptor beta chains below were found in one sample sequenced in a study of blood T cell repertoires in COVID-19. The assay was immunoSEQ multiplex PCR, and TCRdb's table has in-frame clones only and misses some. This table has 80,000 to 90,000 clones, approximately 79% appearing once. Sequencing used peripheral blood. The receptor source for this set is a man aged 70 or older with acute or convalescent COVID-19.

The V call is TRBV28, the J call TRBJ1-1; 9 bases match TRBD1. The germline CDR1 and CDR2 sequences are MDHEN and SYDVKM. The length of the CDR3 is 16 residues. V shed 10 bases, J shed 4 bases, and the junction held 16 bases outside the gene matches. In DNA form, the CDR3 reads TGTGCCACCGACCTAGGACAGGGGCCTTCGGGCACTGAAGCTTTCTTT. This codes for CATDLGQGPSGTEAFF.

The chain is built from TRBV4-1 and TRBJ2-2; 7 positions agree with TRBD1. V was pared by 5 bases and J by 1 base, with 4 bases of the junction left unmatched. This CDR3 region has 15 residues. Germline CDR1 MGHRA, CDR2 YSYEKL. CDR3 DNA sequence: TGCGCCAGCAGCTCCCGGACAGGGAACACCGGGGAGCTGTTTTTT. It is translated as CASSSRTGNTGELFF.

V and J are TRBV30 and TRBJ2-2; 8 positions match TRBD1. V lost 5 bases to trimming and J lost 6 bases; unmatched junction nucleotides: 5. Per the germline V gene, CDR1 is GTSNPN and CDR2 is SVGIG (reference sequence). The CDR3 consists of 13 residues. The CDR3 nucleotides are TGTGCCTGGGAACAGACAGGGGCCGGGGAGCTGTTTTTT. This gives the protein CAWEQTGAGELFF.

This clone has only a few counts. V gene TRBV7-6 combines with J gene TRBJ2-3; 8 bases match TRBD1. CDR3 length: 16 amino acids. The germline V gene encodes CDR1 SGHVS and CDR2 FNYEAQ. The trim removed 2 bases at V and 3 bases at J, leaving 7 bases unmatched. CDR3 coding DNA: TGTGCCAGCAGCTTAAGGCCAGGGGGCGGGACAGATACGCAGTATTTT. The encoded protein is CASSLRPGGGTDTQYF.

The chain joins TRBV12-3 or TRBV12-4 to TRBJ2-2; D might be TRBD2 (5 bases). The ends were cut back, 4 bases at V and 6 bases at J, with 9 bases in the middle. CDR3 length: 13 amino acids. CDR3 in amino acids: CASSSAGAGELFF. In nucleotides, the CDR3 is TGTGCCAGCAGTTCAGCCGGGGCCGGGGAGCTGTTTTTT.

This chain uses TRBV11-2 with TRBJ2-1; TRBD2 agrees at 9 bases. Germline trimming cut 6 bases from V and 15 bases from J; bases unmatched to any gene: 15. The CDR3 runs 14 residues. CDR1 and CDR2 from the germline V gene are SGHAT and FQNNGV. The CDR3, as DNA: TGTGCCAGCAGTTCTCCGGGACTAGCTGCTTGGCGGTTCTTC. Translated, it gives CASSSPGLAAWRFF. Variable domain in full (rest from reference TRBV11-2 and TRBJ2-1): EAGVAQSPRYKIIEKRQSVAFWCNPISGHATLYWYQQILGQGPKLLIQFQNNGVVDDSQLPKDRFSAERLKGVDSTLKIQPAKLEDSAVYLCASSSPGLAAWRFFGPGTRLTVL.

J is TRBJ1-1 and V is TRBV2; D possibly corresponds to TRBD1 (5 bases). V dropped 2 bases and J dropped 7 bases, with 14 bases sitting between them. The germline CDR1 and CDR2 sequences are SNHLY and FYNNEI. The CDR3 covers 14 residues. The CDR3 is CASSERQSGIEAFF. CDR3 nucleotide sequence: TGTGCCAGCAGTGAACGACAGTCAGGGATTGAAGCTTTCTTT.

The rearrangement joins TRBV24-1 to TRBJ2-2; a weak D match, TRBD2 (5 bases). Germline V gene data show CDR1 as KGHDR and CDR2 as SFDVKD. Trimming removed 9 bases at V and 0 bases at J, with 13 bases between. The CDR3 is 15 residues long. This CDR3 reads CATGPSGTNTGELFF. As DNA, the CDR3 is TGTGCCACCGGTCCGTCGGGGACGAACACCGGGGAGCTGTTTTTT.

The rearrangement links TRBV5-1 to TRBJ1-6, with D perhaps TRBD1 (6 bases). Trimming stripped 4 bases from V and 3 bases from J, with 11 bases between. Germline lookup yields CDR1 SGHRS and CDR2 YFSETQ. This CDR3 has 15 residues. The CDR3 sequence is CASSIQGIYNSPLHF. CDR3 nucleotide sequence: TGCGCCAGCAGCATACAGGGTATCTATAATTCACCCCTCCACTTT.

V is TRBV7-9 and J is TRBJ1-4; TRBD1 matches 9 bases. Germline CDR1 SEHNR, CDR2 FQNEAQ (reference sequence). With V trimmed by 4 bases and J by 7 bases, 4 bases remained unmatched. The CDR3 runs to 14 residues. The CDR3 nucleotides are TGTGCCAGCAGCTCCCTGGACAGGGGTGAAAAACTGTTTTTT. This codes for CASSSLDRGEKLFF.

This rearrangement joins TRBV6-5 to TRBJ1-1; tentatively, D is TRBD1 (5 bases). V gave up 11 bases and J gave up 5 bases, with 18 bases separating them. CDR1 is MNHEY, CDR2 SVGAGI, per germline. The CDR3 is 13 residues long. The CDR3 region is CAVQREGRTEAFF. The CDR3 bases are TGTGCCGTTCAACGGGAGGGGAGGACTGAAGCTTTCTTT.

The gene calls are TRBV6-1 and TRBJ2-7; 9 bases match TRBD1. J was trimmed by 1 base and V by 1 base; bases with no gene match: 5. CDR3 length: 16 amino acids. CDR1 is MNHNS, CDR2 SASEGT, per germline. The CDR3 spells CASSEGAGQGSYEQYF. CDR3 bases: TGTGCCAGCAGTGAAGGAGCGGGACAGGGTTCCTACGAGCAGTACTTC.

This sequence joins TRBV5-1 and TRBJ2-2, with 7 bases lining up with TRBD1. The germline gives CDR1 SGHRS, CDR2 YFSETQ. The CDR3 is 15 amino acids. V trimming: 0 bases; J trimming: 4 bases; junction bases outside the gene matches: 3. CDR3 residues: CASSLEGQLTGELFF. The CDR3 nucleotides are TGCGCCAGCAGCTTGGAGGGACAGCTCACCGGGGAGCTGTTTTTT.

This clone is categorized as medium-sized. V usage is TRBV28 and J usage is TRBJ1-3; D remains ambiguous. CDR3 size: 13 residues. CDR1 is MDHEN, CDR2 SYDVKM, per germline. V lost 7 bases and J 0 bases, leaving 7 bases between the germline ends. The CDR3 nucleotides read TGTGCCAGCATACAAAGCTCTGGAAACACCATATATTTT. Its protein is CASIQSSGNTIYF.

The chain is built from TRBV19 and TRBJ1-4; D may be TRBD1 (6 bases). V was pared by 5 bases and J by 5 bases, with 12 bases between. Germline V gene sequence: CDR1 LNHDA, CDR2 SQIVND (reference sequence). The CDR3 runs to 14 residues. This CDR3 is CASSPTGMNEKLFF. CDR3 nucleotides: TGTGCCAGTAGTCCTACAGGGATGAATGAAAAACTGTTTTTT.

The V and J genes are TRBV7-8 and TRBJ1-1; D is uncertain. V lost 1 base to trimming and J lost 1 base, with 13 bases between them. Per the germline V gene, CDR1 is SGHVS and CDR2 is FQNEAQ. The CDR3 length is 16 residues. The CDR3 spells CASSLGGGGPNTEAFF. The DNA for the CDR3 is TGTGCCAGCAGCTTAGGAGGAGGTGGGCCGAACACTGAAGCTTTCTTT. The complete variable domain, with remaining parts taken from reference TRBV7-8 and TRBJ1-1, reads GAGVSQSPRYKVAKRGQDVALRCDPISGHVSLFWYQQALGQGPEFLTYFQNEAQLDKSGLPSDRFFAERPEGSVSTLKIQRTQQEDSAVYLCASSLGGGGPNTEAFFGQGTRLTVV.

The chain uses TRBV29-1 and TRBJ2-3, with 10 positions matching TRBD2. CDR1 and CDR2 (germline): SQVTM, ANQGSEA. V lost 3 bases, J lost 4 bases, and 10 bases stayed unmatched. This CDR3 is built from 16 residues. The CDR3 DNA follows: TGCAGCGTTGACCGTCTTGGGCTAGCGGGGGCAGATACGCAGTATTTT. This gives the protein CSVDRLGLAGADTQYF.

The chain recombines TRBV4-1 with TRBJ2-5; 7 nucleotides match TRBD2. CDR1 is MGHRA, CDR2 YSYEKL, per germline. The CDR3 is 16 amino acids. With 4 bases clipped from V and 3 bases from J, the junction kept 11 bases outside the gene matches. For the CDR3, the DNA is TGCGCCAGCAGCCGCGGTCCAGCGGGGACCGAAGAGACCCAGTACTTC. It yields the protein CASSRGPAGTEETQYF.

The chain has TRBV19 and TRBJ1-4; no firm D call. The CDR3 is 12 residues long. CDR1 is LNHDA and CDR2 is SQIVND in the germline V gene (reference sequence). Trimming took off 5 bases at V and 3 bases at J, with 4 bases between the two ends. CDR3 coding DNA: TGTGCCAGTAGTGGGCCTAATGAAAAACTGTTTTTT. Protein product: CASSGPNEKLFF.

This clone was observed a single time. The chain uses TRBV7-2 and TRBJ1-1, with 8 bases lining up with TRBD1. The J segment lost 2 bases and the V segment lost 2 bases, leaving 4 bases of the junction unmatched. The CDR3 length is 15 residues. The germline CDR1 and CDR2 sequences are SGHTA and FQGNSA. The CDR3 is CASSLKAGGNTEAFF. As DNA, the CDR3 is TGTGCCAGCAGCTTAAAAGCAGGGGGCAACACTGAAGCTTTCTTT.

This chain's CDR3 is CASNGGFTYEQYF. Here the CDR3 DNA reads TGTGCCAGCAACGGCGGGTTTACCTACGAGCAGTACTTC. The V call is TRBV6-5, the J call TRBJ2-7; maybe TRBD2 (5 bases). CDR1 and CDR2 from the germline V gene are MNHEY and SVGAGI. Trimming cost V 7 bases and J 2 bases, with 12 bases left between them. CDR3 length equals 13 residues.